This T cell receptor beta chain stems from a study of T cells in Graves' hyperthyroidism and ophthalmopathy. Notes on the study in general: The model identified upcoming ophthalmopathy a median approximately 6.5 months ahead of onset.

With duration under 3 months, ophthalmopathy was active: Clinical Activity Score at least 3, NOSPECS at least 4. Lactation, pregnancy, other autoimmune disease or uncontrolled infection led to exclusion of patients. RNA transcripts provided the source from which TCR beta CDR3 regions were amplified. HTBI primers were employed in a first-round RT-PCR of the TCR CDR3. A single record per CDR3 protein comes from TCRdb applying MiXCR to the multiplex PCR reads. The sample has more than 350,000 distinct CDR3 sequences, around 15% seen once. As to this clonotype: The antigen is unknown.

V trimming: 5 bases; J trimming: 4 bases; junction bases outside the gene matches: 2. The CDR3 sequence is 15 residues long. Germline V gene sequence: CDR1 KGHDR, CDR2 SFDVKD. The clonotype comes from an older woman with Graves' ophthalmopathy. Sequenced material: blood. The chain is built from TRBV24-1 and TRBJ2-2; 11 nucleotides align to TRBD2. The CDR3 DNA follows: TGTGCCACCAGTGTAGCGGGAGGGGTCACCGGGGAGCTGTTTTTT. This encodes CATSVAGGVTGELFF.